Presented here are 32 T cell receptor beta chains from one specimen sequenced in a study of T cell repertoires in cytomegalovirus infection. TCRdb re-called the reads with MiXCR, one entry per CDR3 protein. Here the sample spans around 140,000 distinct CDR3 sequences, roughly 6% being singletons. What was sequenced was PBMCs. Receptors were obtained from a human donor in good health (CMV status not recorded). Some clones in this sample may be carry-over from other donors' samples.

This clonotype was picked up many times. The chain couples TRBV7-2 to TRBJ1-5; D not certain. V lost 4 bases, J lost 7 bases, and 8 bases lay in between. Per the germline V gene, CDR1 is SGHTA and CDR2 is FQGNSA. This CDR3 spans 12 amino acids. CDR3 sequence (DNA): TGTGCCAGCAGCTCTAGCGGACAGCCCCAGCATTTT. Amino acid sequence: CASSSSGQPQHF. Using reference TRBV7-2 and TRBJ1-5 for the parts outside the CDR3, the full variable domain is GAGVSQSPSNKVTEKGKDVELRCDPISGHTALYWYRQSLGQGLEFLIYFQGNSAPDKSGLPSDRFSAERTGGSVSTLTIQRTQQEDSAVYLCASSSSGQPQHFGDGTRLSIL.

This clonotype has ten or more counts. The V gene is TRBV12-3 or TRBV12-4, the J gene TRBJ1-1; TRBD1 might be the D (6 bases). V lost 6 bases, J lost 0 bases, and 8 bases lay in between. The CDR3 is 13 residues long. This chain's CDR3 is CASRDRMNTEAFF. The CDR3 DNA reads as TGTGCCAGCAGGGACAGAATGAACACTGAAGCTTTCTTT.

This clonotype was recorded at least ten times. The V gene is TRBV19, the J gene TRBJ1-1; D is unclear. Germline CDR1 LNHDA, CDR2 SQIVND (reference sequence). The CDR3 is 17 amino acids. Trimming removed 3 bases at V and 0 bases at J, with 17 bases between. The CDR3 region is CASSIRPQAALNTEAFF. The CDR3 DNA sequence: TGTGCCAGTAGTATCCGCCCCCAAGCAGCGCTGAACACTGAAGCTTTCTTT.

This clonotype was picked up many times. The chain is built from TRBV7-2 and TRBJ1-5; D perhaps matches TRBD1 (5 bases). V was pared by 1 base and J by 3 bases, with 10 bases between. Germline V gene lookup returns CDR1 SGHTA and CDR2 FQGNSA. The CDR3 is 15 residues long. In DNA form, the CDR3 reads TGTGCCAGCAGCTTAGGGACACAAAACAATCAGCCCCAGCATTTT. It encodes CASSLGTQNNQPQHF.

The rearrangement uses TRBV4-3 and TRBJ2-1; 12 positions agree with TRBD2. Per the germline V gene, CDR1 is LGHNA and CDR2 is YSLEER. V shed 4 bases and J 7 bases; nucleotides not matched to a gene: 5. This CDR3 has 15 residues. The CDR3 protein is CASSRLAGDRNEQFF. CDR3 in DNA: TGCGCCAGCAGCCGACTAGCGGGGGATCGGAATGAGCAGTTCTTC.

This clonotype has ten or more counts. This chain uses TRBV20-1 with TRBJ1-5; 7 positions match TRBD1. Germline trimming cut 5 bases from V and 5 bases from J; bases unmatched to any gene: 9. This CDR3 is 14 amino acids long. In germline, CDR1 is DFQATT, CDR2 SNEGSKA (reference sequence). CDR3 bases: TGCAGTGCTGGGGGACAGTTGCTTTATCAGCCCCAGCATTTT. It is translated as CSAGGQLLYQPQHF.

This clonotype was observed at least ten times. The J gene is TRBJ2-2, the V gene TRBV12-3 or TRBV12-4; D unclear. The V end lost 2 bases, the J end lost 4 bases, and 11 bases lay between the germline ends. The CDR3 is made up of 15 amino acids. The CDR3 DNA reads TGTGCCAGCAGTTTACGACTGCAAGGCACCGGGGAGCTGTTTTTT. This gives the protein CASSLRLQGTGELFF.

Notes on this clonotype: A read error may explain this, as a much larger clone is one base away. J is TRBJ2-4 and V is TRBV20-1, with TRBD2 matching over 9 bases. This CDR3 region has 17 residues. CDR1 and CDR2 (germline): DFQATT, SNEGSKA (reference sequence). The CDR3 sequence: CSASPPGNSGGKNIPYF. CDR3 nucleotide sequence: TGCAGTGCTAGTCCCCCAGGAAATAGCGGGGGTAAAAACATTCCGTACTTC.

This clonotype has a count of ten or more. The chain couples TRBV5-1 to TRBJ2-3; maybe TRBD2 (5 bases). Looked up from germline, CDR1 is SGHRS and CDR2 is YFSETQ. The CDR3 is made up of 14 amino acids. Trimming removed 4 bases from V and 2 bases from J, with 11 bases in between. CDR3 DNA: TGCGCCAGCAGCGTGGACTCAACCACAGATACGCAGTATTTT. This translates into CASSVDSTTDTQYF.

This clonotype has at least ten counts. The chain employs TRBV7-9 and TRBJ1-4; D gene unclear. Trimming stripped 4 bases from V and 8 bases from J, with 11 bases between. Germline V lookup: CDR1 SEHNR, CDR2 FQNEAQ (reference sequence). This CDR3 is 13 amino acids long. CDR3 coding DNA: TGTGCCAGCAGCTCCCGCCAAGCGGAAAAACTGTTTTTT. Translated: CASSSRQAEKLFF.

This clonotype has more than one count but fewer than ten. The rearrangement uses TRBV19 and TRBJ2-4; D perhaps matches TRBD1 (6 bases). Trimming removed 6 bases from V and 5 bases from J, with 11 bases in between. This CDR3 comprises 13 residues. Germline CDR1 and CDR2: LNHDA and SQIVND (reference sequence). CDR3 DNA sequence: TGTGCCAGTAGAGGTGGGGGCCAAAACATTCAGTACTTC. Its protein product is CASRGGGQNIQYF.

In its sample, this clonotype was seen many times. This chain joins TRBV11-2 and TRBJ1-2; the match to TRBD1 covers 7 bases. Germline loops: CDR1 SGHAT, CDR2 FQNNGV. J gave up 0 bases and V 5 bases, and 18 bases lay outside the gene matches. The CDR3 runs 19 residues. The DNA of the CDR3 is TGTGCCAGCAGCCCCCGGAGGGGGCGACTCCCGTTAGCTAACTATGGCTACACCTTC. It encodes CASSPRRGRLPLANYGYTF.

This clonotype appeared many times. CDR3 sequence: CASSRSQGRREKLFF. The CDR3 nucleotides are TGTGCCAGCAGCAGATCACAGGGACGTCGGGAAAAACTGTTTTTT. This chain connects TRBV7-8 to TRBJ1-4; D may be TRBD1 (6 bases). Germline V lookup: CDR1 SGHVS, CDR2 FQNEAQ. This CDR3 comprises 15 residues. With 5 bases removed from V and 8 bases from J, the gap between germline ends came to 18 bases.

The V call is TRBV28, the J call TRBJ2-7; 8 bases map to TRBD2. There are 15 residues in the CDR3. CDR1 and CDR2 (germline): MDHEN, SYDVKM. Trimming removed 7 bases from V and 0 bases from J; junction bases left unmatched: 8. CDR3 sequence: CASNFNGGDSYEQYF. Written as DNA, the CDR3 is TGTGCCAGCAACTTCAACGGGGGGGACTCCTACGAGCAGTACTTC.

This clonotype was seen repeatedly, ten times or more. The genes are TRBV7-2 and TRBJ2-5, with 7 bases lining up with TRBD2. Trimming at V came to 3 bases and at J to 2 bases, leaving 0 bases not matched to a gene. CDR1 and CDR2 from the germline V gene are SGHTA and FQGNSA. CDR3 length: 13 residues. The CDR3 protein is CASSFSGQETQYF. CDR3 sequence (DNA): TGTGCCAGCAGCTTTAGCGGGCAAGAGACCCAGTACTTC.

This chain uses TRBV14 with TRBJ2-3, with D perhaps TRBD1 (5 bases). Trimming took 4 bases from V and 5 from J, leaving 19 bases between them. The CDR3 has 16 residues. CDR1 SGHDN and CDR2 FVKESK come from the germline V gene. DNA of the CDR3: TGTGCCAGCAGCCCCTCAGGGCAGCCTTATAGAGATACGCAGTATTTT. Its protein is CASSPSGQPYRDTQYF.

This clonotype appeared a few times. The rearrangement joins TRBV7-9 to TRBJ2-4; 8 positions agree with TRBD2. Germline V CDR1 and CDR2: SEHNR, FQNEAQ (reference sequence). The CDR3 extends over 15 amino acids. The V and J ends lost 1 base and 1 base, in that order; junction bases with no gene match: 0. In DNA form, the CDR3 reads TGTGCCAGCAGCTTAGTAGCGGGGGCCAAAAACATTCAGTACTTC. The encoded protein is CASSLVAGAKNIQYF.

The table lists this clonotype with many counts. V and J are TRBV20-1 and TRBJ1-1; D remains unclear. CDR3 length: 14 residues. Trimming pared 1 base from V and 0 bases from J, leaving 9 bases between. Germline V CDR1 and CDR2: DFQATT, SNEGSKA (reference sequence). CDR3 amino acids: CSARAPALNTEAFF. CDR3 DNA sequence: TGCAGTGCTAGAGCACCGGCCTTGAACACTGAAGCTTTCTTT.

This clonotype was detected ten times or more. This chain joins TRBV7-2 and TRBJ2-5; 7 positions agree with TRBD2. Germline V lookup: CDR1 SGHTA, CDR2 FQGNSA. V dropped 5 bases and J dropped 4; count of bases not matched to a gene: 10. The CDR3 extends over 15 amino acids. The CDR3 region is CASSPPGGEGETQYF. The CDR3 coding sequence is TGTGCCAGCAGCCCTCCTGGGGGGGAAGGAGAGACCCAGTACTTC.

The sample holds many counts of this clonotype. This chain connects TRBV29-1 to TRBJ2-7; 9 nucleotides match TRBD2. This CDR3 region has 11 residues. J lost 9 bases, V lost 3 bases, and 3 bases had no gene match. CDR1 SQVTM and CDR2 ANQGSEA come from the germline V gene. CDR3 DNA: TGCAGCGTTGAGCGGGGGGGACGGCAGTACTTC. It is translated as CSVERGGRQYF.

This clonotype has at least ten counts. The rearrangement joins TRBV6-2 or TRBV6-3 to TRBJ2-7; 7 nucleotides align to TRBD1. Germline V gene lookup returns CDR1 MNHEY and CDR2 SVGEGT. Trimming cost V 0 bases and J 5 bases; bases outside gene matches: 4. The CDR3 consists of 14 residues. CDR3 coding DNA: TGTGCCAGCAGTTACTCGGGGACAGCTAACGAGCAGTACTTC. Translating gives CASSYSGTANEQYF.

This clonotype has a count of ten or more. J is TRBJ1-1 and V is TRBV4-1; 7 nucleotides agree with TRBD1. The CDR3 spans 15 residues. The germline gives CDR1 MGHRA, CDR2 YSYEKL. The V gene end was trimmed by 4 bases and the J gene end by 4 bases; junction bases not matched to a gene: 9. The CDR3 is CASSPIDREVTEAFF. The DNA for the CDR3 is TGCGCCAGCAGCCCCATCGACAGGGAGGTCACTGAAGCTTTCTTT.

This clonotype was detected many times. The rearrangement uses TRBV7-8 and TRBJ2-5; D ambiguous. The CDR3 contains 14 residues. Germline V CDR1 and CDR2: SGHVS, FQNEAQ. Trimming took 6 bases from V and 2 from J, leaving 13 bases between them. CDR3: CASSREYRQETQYF. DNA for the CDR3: TGTGCCAGCAGTAGAGAGTACCGACAAGAGACCCAGTACTTC.

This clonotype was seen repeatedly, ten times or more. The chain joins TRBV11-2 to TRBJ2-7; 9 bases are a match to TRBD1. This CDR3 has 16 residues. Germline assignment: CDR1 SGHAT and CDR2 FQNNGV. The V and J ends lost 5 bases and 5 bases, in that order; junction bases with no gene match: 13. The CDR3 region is CASSLPGTGMKNEQYF. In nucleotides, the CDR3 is TGTGCCAGCAGCCTCCCCGGGACAGGGATGAAGAACGAGCAGTACTTC.

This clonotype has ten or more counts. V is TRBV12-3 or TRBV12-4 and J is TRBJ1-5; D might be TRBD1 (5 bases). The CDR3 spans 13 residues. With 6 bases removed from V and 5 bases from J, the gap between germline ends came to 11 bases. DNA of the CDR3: TGTGCCAGCAGCCGGGAAGGGGATCAGCCCCAGCATTTT. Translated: CASSREGDQPQHF.

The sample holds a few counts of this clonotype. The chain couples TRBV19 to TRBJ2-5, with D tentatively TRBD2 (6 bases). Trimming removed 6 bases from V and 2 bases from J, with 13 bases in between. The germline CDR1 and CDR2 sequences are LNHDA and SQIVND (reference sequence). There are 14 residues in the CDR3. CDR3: CASSRLDEQETQYF. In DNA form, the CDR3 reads TGTGCCAGTAGCCGACTAGACGAACAAGAGACCCAGTACTTC.

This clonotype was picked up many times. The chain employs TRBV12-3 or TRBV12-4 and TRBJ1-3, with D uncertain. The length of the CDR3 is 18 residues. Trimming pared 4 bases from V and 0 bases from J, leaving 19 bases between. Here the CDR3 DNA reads TGTGCCAGCAGTTCTACCACCCTCGGACGGAACTCTGGAAACACCATATATTTT. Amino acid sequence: CASSSTTLGRNSGNTIYF.

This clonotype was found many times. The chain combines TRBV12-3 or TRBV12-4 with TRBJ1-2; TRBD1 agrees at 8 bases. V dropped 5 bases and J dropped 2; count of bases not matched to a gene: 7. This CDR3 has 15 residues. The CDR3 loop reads CASSTGTGGNYGYTF. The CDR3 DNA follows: TGTGCCAGCAGTACCGGGACAGGTGGGAACTATGGCTACACCTTC.

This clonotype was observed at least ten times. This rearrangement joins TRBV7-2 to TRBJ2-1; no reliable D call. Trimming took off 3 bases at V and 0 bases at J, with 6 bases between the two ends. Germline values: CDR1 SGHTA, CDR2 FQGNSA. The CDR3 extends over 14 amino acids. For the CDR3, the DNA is TGTGCCAGCAGCTTTAGCAGCTCCTACAATGAGCAGTTCTTC. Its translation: CASSFSSSYNEQFF. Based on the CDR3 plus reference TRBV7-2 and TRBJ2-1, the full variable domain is GAGVSQSPSNKVTEKGKDVELRCDPISGHTALYWYRQSLGQGLEFLIYFQGNSAPDKSGLPSDRFSAERTGGSVSTLTIQRTQQEDSAVYLCASSFSSSYNEQFFGPGTRLTVL.

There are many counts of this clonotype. DNA of the CDR3: TGTGCCAGCAGCTTAGTATTTGGGACAGGGGGACCTGGCTACACCTTC. Encoded protein: CASSLVFGTGGPGYTF. This chain connects TRBV7-2 to TRBJ1-2; 11 bases line up with TRBD1. J gave up 7 bases and V 1 base, and 8 bases lay outside the gene matches. Germline assignment: CDR1 SGHTA and CDR2 FQGNSA. This CDR3 comprises 16 residues.

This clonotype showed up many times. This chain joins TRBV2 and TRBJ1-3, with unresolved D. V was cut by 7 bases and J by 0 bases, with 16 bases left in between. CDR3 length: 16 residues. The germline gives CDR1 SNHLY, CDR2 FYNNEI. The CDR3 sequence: CASMRTGSSSGNTIYF. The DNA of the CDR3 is TGTGCCAGCATGAGGACGGGATCTAGCTCTGGAAACACCATATATTTT.

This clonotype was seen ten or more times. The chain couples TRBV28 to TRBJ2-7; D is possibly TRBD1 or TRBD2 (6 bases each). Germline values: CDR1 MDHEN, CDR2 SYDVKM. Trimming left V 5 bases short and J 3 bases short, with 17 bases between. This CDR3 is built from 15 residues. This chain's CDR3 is CASSTPGDRFYEQYF. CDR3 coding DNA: TGTGCCAGCAGTACGCCGGGAGACAGGTTCTACGAGCAGTACTTC.